Reported below is one TCR beta chain. This CDR3 is missing its conserved last phenylalanine or tryptophan, likely due to a read error. TCRdb reprocessed the multiplex PCR reads with MiXCR, giving one entry per CDR3 protein. The sample comprises just over 30,000 distinct CDR3 sequences, approximately 63% of which are singletons, and about a sixth rests with the top ten. This entry is derived from a study of breast tumors, draining lymph nodes, adjacent tissues. Germline V CDR1 and CDR2: LNHNV, YYDKDF (reference sequence). The V segment lost 2 bases and the J segment 7 bases; nucleotides outside the gene matches: 13. The CDR3 length is 18 residues.

The sample was breast tumor tissue. The source is a female donor with breast cancer. Some clones in this sample may be carry-over from other donors' samples. This sequence joins TRBV15 and TRBJ1-6; TRBD1 matches at 8 bases. The DNA for the CDR3 is TGTGCCACCAGCAGATCCAGCGGGACAGGCATATCAAATTCACCCCTCCACTTA. Its protein product is CATSRSSGTGISNSPLHL.